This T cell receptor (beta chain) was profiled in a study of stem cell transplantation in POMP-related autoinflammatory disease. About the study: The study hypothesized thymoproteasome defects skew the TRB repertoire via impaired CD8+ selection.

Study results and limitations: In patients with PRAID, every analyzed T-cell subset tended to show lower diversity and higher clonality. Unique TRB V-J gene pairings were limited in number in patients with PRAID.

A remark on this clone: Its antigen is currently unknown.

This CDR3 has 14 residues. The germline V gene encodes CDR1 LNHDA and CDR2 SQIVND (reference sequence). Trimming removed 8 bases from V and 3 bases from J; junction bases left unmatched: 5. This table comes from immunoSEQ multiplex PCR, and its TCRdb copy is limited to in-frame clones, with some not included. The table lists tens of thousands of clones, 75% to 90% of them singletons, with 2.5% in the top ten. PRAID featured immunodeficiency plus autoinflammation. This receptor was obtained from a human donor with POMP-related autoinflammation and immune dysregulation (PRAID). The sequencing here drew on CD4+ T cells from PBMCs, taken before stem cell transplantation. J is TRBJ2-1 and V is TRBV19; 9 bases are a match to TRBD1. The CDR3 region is CASADRGGYNEQFF. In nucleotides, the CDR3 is TGTGCCAGTGCTGACAGGGGGGGCTACAATGAGCAGTTCTTC.